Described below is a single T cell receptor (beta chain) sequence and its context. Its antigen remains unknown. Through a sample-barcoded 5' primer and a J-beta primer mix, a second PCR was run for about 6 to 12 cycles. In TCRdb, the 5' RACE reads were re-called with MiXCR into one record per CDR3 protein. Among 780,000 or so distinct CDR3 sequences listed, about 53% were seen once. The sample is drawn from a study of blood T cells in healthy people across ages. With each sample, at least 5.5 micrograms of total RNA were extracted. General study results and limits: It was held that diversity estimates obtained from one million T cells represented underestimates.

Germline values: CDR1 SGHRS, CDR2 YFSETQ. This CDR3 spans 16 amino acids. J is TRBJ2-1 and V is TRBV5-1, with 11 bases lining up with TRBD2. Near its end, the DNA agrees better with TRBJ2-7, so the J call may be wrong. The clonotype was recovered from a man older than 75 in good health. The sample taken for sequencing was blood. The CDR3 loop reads CASSRGTSGSYNEQYF. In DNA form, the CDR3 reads TGCGCCAGCAGCCGGGGGACTAGCGGCTCCTACAATGAGCAGTACTTC.